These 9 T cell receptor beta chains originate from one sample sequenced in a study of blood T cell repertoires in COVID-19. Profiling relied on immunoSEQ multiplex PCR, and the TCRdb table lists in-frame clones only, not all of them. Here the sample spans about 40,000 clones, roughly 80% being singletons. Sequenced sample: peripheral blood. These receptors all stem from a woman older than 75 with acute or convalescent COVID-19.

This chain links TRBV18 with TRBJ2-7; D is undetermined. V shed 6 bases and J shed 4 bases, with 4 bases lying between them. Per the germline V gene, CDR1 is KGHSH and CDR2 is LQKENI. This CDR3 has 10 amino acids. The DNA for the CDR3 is TGTGCCAGCTCTCCTTACGAGCAGTACTTC. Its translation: CASSPYEQYF.

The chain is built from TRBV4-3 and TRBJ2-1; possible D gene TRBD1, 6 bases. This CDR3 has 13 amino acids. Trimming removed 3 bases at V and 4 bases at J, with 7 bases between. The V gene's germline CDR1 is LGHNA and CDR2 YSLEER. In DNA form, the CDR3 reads TGCGCCAGCAGCCAGGACAGTTACAATGAGCAGTTCTTC. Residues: CASSQDSYNEQFF.

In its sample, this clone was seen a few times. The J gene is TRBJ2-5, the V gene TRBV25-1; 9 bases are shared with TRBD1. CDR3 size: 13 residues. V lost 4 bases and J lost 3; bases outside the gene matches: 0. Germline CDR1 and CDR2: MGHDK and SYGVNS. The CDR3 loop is CASSGTGEETQYF. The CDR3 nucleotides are TGTGCCAGCAGTGGGACAGGGGAAGAGACCCAGTACTTC.

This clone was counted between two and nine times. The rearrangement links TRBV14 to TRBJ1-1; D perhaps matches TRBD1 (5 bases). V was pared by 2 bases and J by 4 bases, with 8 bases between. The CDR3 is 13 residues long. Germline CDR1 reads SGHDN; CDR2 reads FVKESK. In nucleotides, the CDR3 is TGTGCCAGCAGCCAAACAAGGGGCACTGAAGCTTTCTTT. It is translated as CASSQTRGTEAFF.

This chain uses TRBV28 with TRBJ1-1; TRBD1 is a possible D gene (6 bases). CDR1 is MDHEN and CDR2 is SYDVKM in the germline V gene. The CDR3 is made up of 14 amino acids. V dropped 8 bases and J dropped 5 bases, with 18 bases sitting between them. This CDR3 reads CASPPPGGQTEAFF. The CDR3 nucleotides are TGTGCCAGCCCCCCGCCCGGGGGGCAAACTGAAGCTTTCTTT.

CDR3 loop: CASSDRALDTQYF. CDR3 bases: TGTGCCAGCTCTGACAGGGCTTTAGATACGCAGTATTTT. The gene calls are TRBV19 and TRBJ2-3, with TRBD1 identical over 7 bases. The J segment lost 5 bases and the V segment lost 9 bases, leaving 8 bases of the junction unmatched. Germline V gene sequence: CDR1 LNHDA, CDR2 SQIVND (reference sequence). The CDR3 is made up of 13 amino acids.

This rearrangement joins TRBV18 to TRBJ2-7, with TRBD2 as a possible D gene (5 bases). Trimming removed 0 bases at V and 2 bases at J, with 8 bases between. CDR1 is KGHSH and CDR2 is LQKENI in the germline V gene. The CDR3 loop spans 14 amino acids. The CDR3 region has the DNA TGTGCCAGCTCACCACCAGCGGACGCCTACGAGCAGTACTTC. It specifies CASSPPADAYEQYF.

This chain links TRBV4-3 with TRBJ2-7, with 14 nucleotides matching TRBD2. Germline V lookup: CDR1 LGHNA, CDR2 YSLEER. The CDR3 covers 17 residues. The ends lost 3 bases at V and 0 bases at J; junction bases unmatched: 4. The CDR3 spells CASSQGLAGVGSYEQYF. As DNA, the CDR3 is TGCGCCAGCAGCCAGGGACTAGCGGGGGTCGGCTCCTACGAGCAGTACTTC.

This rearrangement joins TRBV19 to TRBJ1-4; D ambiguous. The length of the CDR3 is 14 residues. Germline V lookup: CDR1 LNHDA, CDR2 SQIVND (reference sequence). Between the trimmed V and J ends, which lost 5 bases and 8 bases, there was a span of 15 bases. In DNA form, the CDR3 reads TGTGCCAGTAGTGGGTCAGGAGGAAAGGAAAAACTGTTTTTT. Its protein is CASSGSGGKEKLFF.